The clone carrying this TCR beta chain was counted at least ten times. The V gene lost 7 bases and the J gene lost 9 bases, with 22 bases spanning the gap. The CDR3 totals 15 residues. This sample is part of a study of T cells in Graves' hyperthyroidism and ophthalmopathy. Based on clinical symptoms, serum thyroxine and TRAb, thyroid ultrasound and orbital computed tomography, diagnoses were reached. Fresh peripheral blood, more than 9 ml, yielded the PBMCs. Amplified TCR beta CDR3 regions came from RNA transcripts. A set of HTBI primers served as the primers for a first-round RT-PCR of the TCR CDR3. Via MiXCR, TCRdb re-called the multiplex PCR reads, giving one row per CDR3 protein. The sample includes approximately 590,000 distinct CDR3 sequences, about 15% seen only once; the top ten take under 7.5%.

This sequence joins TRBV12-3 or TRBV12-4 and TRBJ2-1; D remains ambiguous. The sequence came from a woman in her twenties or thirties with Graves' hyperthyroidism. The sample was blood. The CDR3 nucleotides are TGTGCCAGCATTGAGCTCCAGGCCCTCGGTGGTGAGCAGTTCTTC. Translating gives CASIELQALGGEQFF.